The 26 T cell receptor beta chains given below trace back to one sample, sequenced in a study of blood T cell repertoires in COVID-19. The protocol was immunoSEQ multiplex PCR, while the TCRdb copy is restricted to in-frame clones and leaves out a portion. The repertoire consists of more than 100,000 clones, with 80% to 90% occurring once and the leading ten covering about 2.3%. The specimen was PBMCs or T cells enriched from blood (not recorded which). The receptors originated from a man aged 35 to 55 with acute COVID-19.

The CDR3: CASSSTGLEQYF. As DNA, the CDR3 is TGTGCCAGCAGCTCGACAGGGCTCGAGCAGTACTTC. V gene TRBV7-6 combines with J gene TRBJ2-7; 7 nucleotides match TRBD1. This CDR3 has 12 residues. Germline V CDR1 and CDR2: SGHVS, FNYEAQ. The V and J ends lost 4 bases and 6 bases, in that order; junction bases with no gene match: 3.

The chain joins TRBV9 to TRBJ2-1, with D hard to call. V was cut by 1 base and J by 0 bases, with 8 bases left in between. The CDR3 contains 15 residues. Germline CDR1 and CDR2: SGDLS and YYNGEE. This chain's CDR3 is CASSVFESSYNEQFF. The CDR3 DNA follows: TGTGCCAGCAGCGTATTCGAGAGCTCCTACAATGAGCAGTTCTTC. Filled out from reference TRBV9 and TRBJ2-1, the complete variable domain reads DSGVTQTPKHLITATGQRVTLRCSPRSGDLSVYWYQQSLDQGLQFLIQYYNGEERAKGNILERFSAQQFPDLHSELNLSSLELGDSALYFCASSVFESSYNEQFFGPGTRLTVL.

The V call is TRBV14, the J call TRBJ1-1; D unresolved. CDR1 is SGHDN and CDR2 is FVKESK in the germline V gene. This CDR3 contains 13 residues. The ends were cut back, 3 bases at V and 1 base at J, with 6 bases in the middle. CDR3 region: CASSHQENTEAFF. The CDR3 DNA reads as TGTGCCAGCAGCCACCAGGAGAACACTGAAGCTTTCTTT.

This rearrangement joins TRBV7-9 to TRBJ2-7; D perhaps matches TRBD2 (6 bases). Trimming left V 3 bases short and J 7 bases short, with 16 bases between. CDR1 and CDR2 (germline): SEHNR, FQNEAQ (reference sequence). CDR3 size: 14 residues. CDR3 in DNA: TGTGCCAGCAGCTTCGGGACTCCCTTAGGAGAGCAGTACTTC. As protein: CASSFGTPLGEQYF.

This clone was seen a single time. The J gene is TRBJ2-1, the V gene TRBV6-5, with TRBD2 identical over 11 bases. Per the germline V gene, CDR1 is MNHEY and CDR2 is SVGAGI. After removal of 5 bases from V and 4 bases from J, the junction contained 1 base not matched to a gene. The CDR3 runs to 14 residues. CDR3 protein: CASSRLAGYNEQFF. The CDR3 region has the DNA TGTGCCAGCAGTAGACTAGCGGGGTACAATGAGCAGTTCTTC.

Points on this clone: One end of the junction does not line up with germline, which may come from a read error. The rearrangement uses TRBV6-2 or TRBV6-3 and TRBJ2-1; weak D call: TRBD1 (6 bases). The CDR3 consists of 12 residues. CDR1 and CDR2 (germline): MNHEY, SVGEGT. The CDR3 region has the DNA TGTGCCAGCAGGTACTTGGGGGCCGAGCAGTTCTTC. Its translation is CASRYLGAEQFF.

The CDR3 protein is CASSKPETGIRGDTEAFF. For the CDR3, the DNA is TGTGCCAGTAGTAAACCGGAGACAGGGATCAGGGGAGACACTGAAGCTTTCTTT. V and J are TRBV19 and TRBJ1-1; 7 positions match TRBD1. The V and J ends lost 4 bases and 3 bases, in that order; junction bases with no gene match: 17. Germline CDR1 and CDR2: LNHDA and SQIVND (reference sequence). The CDR3 has 18 residues. Together with reference TRBV19 and TRBJ1-1, the CDR3 gives the full variable domain: DGGITQSPKYLFRKEGQNVTLSCEQNLNHDAMYWYRQDPGQGLRLIYYSQIVNDFQKGDIAEGYSVSREKKESFPLTVTSAQKNPTAFYLCASSKPETGIRGDTEAFFGQGTRLTVV.

The J gene is TRBJ2-1, the V gene TRBV7-2; D remains unclear. This CDR3 has 16 amino acids. Germline CDR1 SGHTA, CDR2 FQGNSA. The ends were cut back, 1 base at V and 9 bases at J, with 19 bases in the middle. For the CDR3, the DNA is TGTGCCAGCAGCTTAGGAAGGCCAGTAGTCAACAGTGAGCAGTTCTTC. This encodes CASSLGRPVVNSEQFF.

The chain is built from TRBV7-2 and TRBJ2-6; D possibly corresponds to TRBD2 (6 bases). This CDR3 is built from 15 residues. Trimming shortened V by 1 base and J by 2 bases, and 6 bases separated the two germline ends. CDR1 is SGHTA, CDR2 FQGNSA, per germline. The CDR3 DNA follows: TGTGCCAGCAGCTTAGGGGGGGCTGGGGCCAACGTCCTGACTTTC. This gives the protein CASSLGGAGANVLTF.

The CDR3 here is CASSLGTRDEKLFF. As DNA, the CDR3 is TGTGCCAGCTCACTGGGCACGCGGGATGAAAAACTGTTTTTT. V gene TRBV18 combines with J gene TRBJ1-4; D unresolved. CDR3 size: 14 residues. V was clipped by 4 bases and J by 6 bases, with 12 bases between them. The germline V gene encodes CDR1 KGHSH and CDR2 LQKENI. Drawing the rest from reference TRBV18 and TRBJ1-4, the complete variable domain is NAGVMQNPRHLVRRRGQEARLRCSPMKGHSHVYWYRQLPEEGLKFMVYLQKENIIDESGMPKERFSAEFPKEGPSILRIQQVVRGDSAAYFCASSLGTRDEKLFFGSGTQLSVL.

This clone was counted a few times. This chain connects TRBV2 to TRBJ1-2, with a weak D call TRBD1 (5 bases). V lost 2 bases to trimming and J lost 4 bases, with 8 bases between them. Germline CDR1 reads SNHLY; CDR2 reads FYNNEI. CDR3 length equals 13 residues. CDR3 DNA sequence: TGTGCCAGCAGTGAAACAGGTACCTATGGCTACACCTTC. It encodes CASSETGTYGYTF.

This clone has just one count. The rearrangement joins TRBV7-9 to TRBJ1-1; possibly TRBD1 for D (5 bases). The CDR3 is 12 residues long. V was clipped by 5 bases and J by 5 bases, with 9 bases between them. The V gene's germline CDR1 is SEHNR and CDR2 FQNEAQ (reference sequence). CDR3 region: CASSRGGTEAFF. CDR3 coding DNA: TGTGCCAGCAGCCGGGGGGGTACTGAAGCTTTCTTT.

The chain employs TRBV24-1 and TRBJ2-1; TRBD1 is a possible D gene (6 bases). There are 16 residues in the CDR3. V gave up 5 bases and J gave up 5 bases, with 18 bases separating them. Germline-derived CDR1 and CDR2 are KGHDR and SFDVKD. The CDR3: CATSGRQGRGNNEQFF. The CDR3 DNA follows: TGTGCCACCAGTGGCCGTCAGGGGAGAGGAAACAATGAGCAGTTCTTC.

This clone was seen a handful of times. The V gene is TRBV7-9, the J gene TRBJ2-3, with TRBD2 matching 12 bases. CDR3 length: 17 residues. The trim removed 0 bases at V and 3 bases at J, leaving 4 bases unmatched. From germline, CDR1 is SEHNR and CDR2 FQNEAQ (reference sequence). CDR3 residues: CASSLAGTSGSTDTQYF. The CDR3 DNA reads as TGTGCCAGCAGCTTAGCGGGGACTAGCGGGTCTACAGATACGCAGTATTTT.

This clone has a single count. This chain uses TRBV7-9 with TRBJ1-2; D perhaps matches TRBD1 (5 bases). V was pared by 3 bases and J by 2 bases, with 7 bases between. From germline, CDR1 is SEHNR and CDR2 FQNEAQ (reference sequence). This CDR3 has 13 amino acids. The DNA of the CDR3 is TGTGCCAGCAGCTTCGACAGCAACTATGGCTACACCTTC. It is translated as CASSFDSNYGYTF.

V and J are TRBV19 and TRBJ1-5; 8 nucleotides agree with TRBD1. Per the germline V gene, CDR1 is LNHDA and CDR2 is SQIVND (reference sequence). This CDR3 has 15 amino acids. Trimming at V came to 5 bases and at J to 2 bases, leaving 5 bases not matched to a gene. The CDR3 protein is CASSGQGAGNQPQHF. CDR3 sequence (DNA): TGTGCCAGTAGTGGGCAGGGGGCAGGCAATCAGCCCCAGCATTTT.

The J gene is TRBJ2-7, the V gene TRBV6-4; possibly TRBD2 for D (5 bases). The V gene lost 3 bases and the J gene lost 3 bases, with 12 bases spanning the gap. CDR3 length: 14 residues. Per the germline V gene, CDR1 is MRHNA and CDR2 is SNTAGT. The CDR3 sequence is CASSEGWENYEQYF. CDR3 bases: TGTGCCAGCAGTGAAGGGTGGGAGAACTACGAGCAGTACTTC.

The J gene is TRBJ2-7, the V gene TRBV30, with 8 bases matching TRBD1. V was pared by 2 bases and J by 9 bases, with 12 bases of the junction left unmatched. This CDR3 is built from 14 residues. The germline CDR1 and CDR2 sequences are GTSNPN and SVGIG (reference sequence). The CDR3 coding sequence is TGTGCCTGGAGTCCGGGGACAGGACCTACGATGCAGTACTTC. Residues: CAWSPGTGPTMQYF.

This clone was detected once. The chain is built from TRBV2 and TRBJ2-1, with a weak D call TRBD2 (5 bases). Trimming shortened V by 4 bases and J by 7 bases, and 11 bases separated the two germline ends. Germline CDR1 and CDR2: SNHLY and FYNNEI. The CDR3 runs 13 residues. The CDR3 DNA sequence: TGTGCCAGCAGTGTCCGCCGGGGAAATGAGCAGTTCTTC. Residues: CASSVRRGNEQFF. The full variable domain, its missing parts supplied by reference TRBV2 and TRBJ2-1, is EPEVTQTPSHQVTQMGQEVILRCVPISNHLYFYWYRQILGQKVEFLVSFYNNEISEKSEIFDDQFSVERPDGSNFTLKIRSTKLEDSAMYFCASSVRRGNEQFFGPGTRLTVL.

J is TRBJ2-2 and V is TRBV5-1, with TRBD2 matching over 7 bases. Germline loops: CDR1 SGHRS, CDR2 YFSETQ. The CDR3 contains 14 residues. J was trimmed by 6 bases and V by 3 bases; bases with no gene match: 5. The CDR3 bases are TGCGCCAGCAGCTCGACTGGGGGGGCCGGGGAGCTGTTTTTT. Its translation: CASSSTGGAGELFF.

This clone has just a few counts. The V call is TRBV10-3, the J call TRBJ2-7; weak D call: TRBD2 (5 bases). Germline V gene data show CDR1 as ENHRY and CDR2 as SYGVKD. The CDR3 length is 17 residues. With 0 bases removed from V and 2 bases from J, the gap between germline ends came to 17 bases. CDR3 DNA: TGTGCCATCAGTGAGTCCCTCCAGCGGAATTGGGCCTACGAGCAGTACTTC. Translation: CAISESLQRNWAYEQYF.

This chain connects TRBV7-2 to TRBJ1-6, with 7 nucleotides matching TRBD1. The trim removed 10 bases at V and 8 bases at J, leaving 8 bases unmatched. This CDR3 is 13 amino acids long. CDR1 and CDR2 (germline): SGHTA, FQGNSA. The CDR3 here is CATSGQVDSPLHF. The CDR3 region has the DNA TGTGCCACCTCTGGACAGGTAGATTCACCCCTCCACTTT.

The rearrangement links TRBV7-3 to TRBJ2-1; TRBD1 aligns across 11 bases. Germline V CDR1 and CDR2: SGHTA, FQGTGA. This CDR3 is 15 amino acids long. J gave up 8 bases and V 4 bases, and 7 bases lay outside the gene matches. CDR3 sequence (DNA): TGTGCCAGCAGCTCCGGCGGGACAGGGGGGTATGAGCAGTTCTTC. Amino acids: CASSSGGTGGYEQFF.

The chain links TRBV10-1 to TRBJ1-2; TRBD1 is a possible D gene (5 bases). This CDR3 has 13 amino acids. Germline CDR1 is WNHNN and CDR2 is SYGVQD (reference sequence). Trimming cost V 2 bases and J 3 bases, with 7 bases left between them. The CDR3 DNA is TGCGCCAGCAGTGAGGGGGCTGACTATGGCTACACCTTC. This translates into CASSEGADYGYTF.

The chain recombines TRBV10-3 with TRBJ1-2; 7 nucleotides match TRBD1. V lost 2 bases and J lost 8; bases outside the gene matches: 5. The CDR3 loop spans 13 amino acids. CDR1 and CDR2 from the germline V gene are ENHRY and SYGVKD. CDR3 bases: TGTGCCATCAGTGAGGACAGGGTTAGAGGCTACACCTTC. Protein product: CAISEDRVRGYTF.

As DNA, the CDR3 is TGTGCCAGCAGTGATAGCGGGAATGGTGAGCAGTTCTTC. Its translation is CASSDSGNGEQFF. The V call is TRBV6-1, the J call TRBJ2-1; 8 bases map to TRBD2. CDR1 MNHNS and CDR2 SASEGT come from the germline V gene. Trimming at V came to 3 bases and at J to 9 bases, leaving 4 bases not matched to a gene. The CDR3 is made up of 13 amino acids.